Listed below are T cell receptor beta chains from one sample, sequenced in a study of T-cell reconstitution after alpha-beta-depleted transplantation in children. TCRdb re-analysed the PCR reads in MiXCR, keeping a single row per CDR3 protein. The table has about 460,000 distinct CDR3 sequences, around 10% seen once; the top ten hold around 15%. Sequenced here: PBMCs, mostly from graft donor cells, sampled 180 days after TCRalphabeta/CD19-depleted stem cell transplant. The receptors here all came from a female patient aged 2-15 years who had a stem cell transplant for aplastic anemia, so the T cells may come from the graft donor. CDR3s include the opening cysteine and the closing phenylalanine or tryptophan. Each record gives: J gene, V gene, clone size, D gene, CDR3 protein, CDR3 DNA. A D gene is named only where the DNA matches it firmly. Not every row has a clone size; where given, it reads once, few, many or a size class.

>TRBJ1-5|TRBV27|.|TRBD1
CASSLTGYYQPQHF
TGTGCCAGCAGTTTGACAGGGTATTATCAGCCCCAGCATTTT
>TRBJ1-2|TRBV5-1|.|.
CASSLGGLGYTF
TGCGCCAGCAGCTTGGGTGGTCTTGGCTACACCTTC
>TRBJ2-7|TRBV10-3|few|.
CAIADWVESYEQYF
TGTGCCATCGCAGACTGGGTTGAATCCTACGAGCAGTACTTC
>TRBJ1-5|TRBV28|.|TRBD1
CASSSLTGRYQPQHF
TGTGCCAGCAGTTCCTTGACAGGGCGCTATCAGCCCCAGCATTTT
>TRBJ1-5|TRBV7-2|.|.
CASSLGPRGSNQPQHF
TGTGCCAGCAGCTTAGGCCCTAGAGGGAGCAATCAGCCCCAGCATTTT
>TRBJ2-1|TRBV6-5|.|TRBD2
CASSYERLAGNNEQFF
TGTGCCAGCAGTTACGAGAGACTAGCGGGAAACAATGAGCAGTTCTTC
>TRBJ2-7|TRBV20-1|.|.
CSAEDSSYEQYF
TGCAGTGCCGAGGACAGTTCCTACGAGCAGTACTTC
>TRBJ2-7|TRBV5-1|few|.
CASSLDGNWQYF
TGCGCCAGCAGCTTGGACGGAAACTGGCAGTACTTC
>TRBJ2-3|TRBV6-2/TRBV6-3|few|.
CASRSRDSFPQPPTDTQYF
TGTGCCAGCAGAAGCCGGGACTCTTTTCCCCAACCCCCTACAGATACGCAGTATTTT
>TRBJ1-1|TRBV20-1|.|.
CSARDLPGGNTEAFF
TGCAGTGCTAGAGACCTACCGGGGGGGAACACTGAAGCTTTCTTT
>TRBJ2-6|TRBV20-1|.|TRBD2
CSATQGAGVSGANVLTF
TGCAGTGCTACCCAGGGAGCGGGAGTTTCTGGGGCCAACGTCCTGACTTTC
>TRBJ2-1|TRBV5-1|many|.
CASSLRLSSAQSDNEQFF
TGCGCCAGCAGCTTGAGGTTATCTAGCGCCCAGAGCGACAATGAGCAGTTCTTC
>TRBJ2-3|TRBV15|few|.
CATSRGPRTGVGDTQYF
TGTGCCACCAGCAGAGGTCCGAGAACGGGAGTAGGAGATACGCAGTATTTT
>TRBJ1-4|TRBV4-3|few|.
CASSQDRSAGFTEKLFF
TGCGCCAGCAGCCAAGATCGCTCGGCGGGTTTCACAGAAAAACTGTTTTTT
>TRBJ2-7|TRBV27|few|TRBD2
CASSLLLGTTYEQYF
TGTGCCAGCAGTCTCCTTCTGGGGACTACGTACGAGCAGTACTTC
>TRBJ1-5|TRBV28|.|TRBD1
CASSWYRGRNQPQHF
TGTGCCAGCAGCTGGTATAGGGGGCGAAATCAGCCCCAGCATTTT
>TRBJ2-7|TRBV20-1|many|.
CSASVGIYGLEQYF
TGCAGTGCTAGTGTAGGGATCTACGGCCTCGAGCAGTACTTC
>TRBJ1-2|TRBV28|few|TRBD1
CASSSRGRFPAGYTF
TGTGCCAGCAGTTCCAGGGGGCGGTTTCCTGCAGGCTACACCTTC
>TRBJ2-1|TRBV24-1|many|.
CATSDFTSQYNEQFF
TGTGCCACCAGTGATTTCACTAGCCAATACAATGAGCAGTTCTTC
>TRBJ2-5|TRBV5-4|few|.
CASSLDAGYQQETQYF
TGTGCCAGCAGCTTGGACGCTGGGTATCAACAAGAGACCCAGTACTTC
>TRBJ2-3|TRBV6-2/TRBV6-3|.|.
CASRTLAGLGDTQYF
TGTGCCAGCAGGACTCTGGCGGGATTGGGAGATACGCAGTATTTT
>TRBJ2-4|TRBV20-1|.|TRBD1
CSARDAGQVQAKNIQYF
TGCAGTGCTAGAGATGCCGGACAGGTCCAAGCCAAAAACATTCAGTACTTC
>TRBJ2-3|TRBV6-2/TRBV6-3|many|.
CASSYVAGAVSADTQYF
TGTGCCAGCAGTTACGTAGCTGGGGCAGTTAGCGCAGATACGCAGTATTTT
>TRBJ2-7|TRBV28|many|TRBD1
CASSWTGAYEQYF
TGTGCCAGCAGTTGGACAGGGGCCTACGAGCAGTACTTC
>TRBJ2-7|TRBV29-1|.|.
CSAGSGSEQYF
TGCAGCGCCGGTAGTGGCTCCGAGCAGTACTTC
>TRBJ1-5|TRBV12-3/TRBV12-4|.|TRBD1
CASKGGDQPQHF
TGTGCCAGCAAAGGGGGCGACCAGCCCCAGCATTTT
>TRBJ2-2|TRBV6-2/TRBV6-3|.|.
CASSLRQFGELFF
TGTGCCAGCAGTTTGCGCCAATTCGGGGAGCTGTTTTTT
>TRBJ1-5|TRBV4-3|few|TRBD1
CASSQDPGQGRNNQPQHF
TGCGCCAGCAGCCAAGACCCTGGACAGGGACGGAACAATCAGCCCCAGCATTTT
>TRBJ2-1|TRBV5-1|.|.
CASSYRTLSNEQFF
TGCGCCAGCAGCTATAGGACCCTGTCGAATGAGCAGTTCTTC
>TRBJ2-7|TRBV20-1|many|TRBD1
CSARQDRSPYEQYF
TGCAGTGCCCGCCAGGACAGGTCCCCCTACGAGCAGTACTTC
>TRBJ2-2|TRBV20-1|few|.
CSARDRDPLGGELFF
TGCAGTGCTAGAGATAGGGACCCCCTTGGCGGGGAGCTGTTTTTT
>TRBJ2-2|TRBV11-1|.|.
CASSLALRPGAGVGELFF
TGTGCCAGCAGCTTAGCGCTACGACCGGGAGCGGGTGTCGGGGAGCTGTTTTTT
>TRBJ1-4|TRBV12-3/TRBV12-4|many|.
CASSRTNEKLFF
TGTGCCAGCAGTCGGACGAATGAAAAACTGTTTTTT
>TRBJ1-4|TRBV4-3|.|.
CASSQDRRENEKLFF
TGCGCCAGCAGCCAAGATAGGAGAGAAAATGAAAAACTGTTTTTT
>TRBJ2-3|TRBV5-1|.|TRBD2
CASRKTVESSGSTDTQYF
TGCGCCAGCAGAAAGACAGTGGAGTCTAGCGGAAGCACAGATACGCAGTATTTT